This T cell receptor (beta chain) was recovered during a study of cytomegalovirus exposure and HLA in healthy donors. A multiplex PCR was run with 60 Vbeta primers and 13 Jbeta primers. Assay used: immunoSEQ multiplex PCR; TCRdb lists only in-frame clones, some missing. The data contain some 98,000 clones, roughly 82% of them seen just once; the ten biggest clones take up 7% to 9%. This clone appeared a few times. Sample: PBMCs. This TCR was sampled from a human donor in good health.

The CDR3: CASSLQGIDYGYTF. The CDR3 region has the DNA TGTGCCAGCAGCCTACAGGGGATTGACTATGGCTACACCTTC. The chain combines TRBV5-4 with TRBJ1-2, with 7 bases that match TRBD1. After removal of 4 bases from V and 3 bases from J, the junction contained 6 bases not matched to a gene. The CDR3 spans 14 residues. CDR1 is SGHNT, CDR2 YYREEE, per germline (reference sequence).